Following are 15 T cell receptor beta chains from one sample sequenced in a study of Ad26.COV2.S vaccination and SARS-CoV-2 variants. The treatment was: about 20 received Ad26.COV2.S at low or high dose, single or two shots; five or six received placebo; per-sample allocation not given. The investigators took samples on day 63 after the first vaccine or placebo injection. This table comes from immunoSEQ multiplex PCR, and its TCRdb copy is limited to in-frame clones, with some not included. The repertoire holds 350,000 to 450,000 clones, with approximately 91% as singletons. Material: peripheral blood, obtained in a trial of Ad26.COV2.S vaccine versus placebo. Receptors were obtained from a person aged 18-65 years who received the Ad26.COV2.S COVID-19 vaccine or a placebo.

This chain connects TRBV12-3 or TRBV12-4 to TRBJ2-7, with D hard to call. The CDR3 covers 11 residues. The V gene lost 5 bases and the J gene lost 5 bases, with 7 bases spanning the gap. CDR3 sequence (DNA): TGTGCCAGCAGTCTCAAGAACGAGCAGTACTTC. Protein product: CASSLKNEQYF.

This chain links TRBV5-8 with TRBJ2-7; 8 nucleotides agree with TRBD1. The germline CDR1 and CDR2 sequences are SGHTS and YDEGEE. V gave up 0 bases and J gave up 7 bases; unmatched junction bases: 12. CDR3 length equals 16 residues. CDR3 nucleotide sequence: TGTGCCAGCAGCTTGGGTTACAGGGGGTGGTGGTTAGAGCAGTACTTC. It specifies CASSLGYRGWWLEQYF.

The V call is TRBV25-1, the J call TRBJ2-6; 8 nucleotides line up with TRBD1. V lost 6 bases to trimming and J lost 0 bases; unmatched junction nucleotides: 7. Germline assignment: CDR1 MGHDK and CDR2 SYGVNS. This CDR3 has 17 residues. CDR3 sequence (DNA): TGTGCCAGCAGAGGTGGCAGGGGGCGCTCTGGGGCCAACGTCCTGACTTTC. It codes for CASRGGRGRSGANVLTF.

In this sample, this clone turned up a few times. The J gene is TRBJ2-3, the V gene TRBV9; D gene uncertain. Trimming left V 4 bases short and J 4 bases short, with 13 bases between. The CDR3 length is 14 residues. In germline, CDR1 is SGDLS, CDR2 YYNGEE. CDR3 DNA sequence: TGTGCCAGCAGCCAAGACCCATACGCAGATACGCAGTATTTT. Translating gives CASSQDPYADTQYF.

This clone was seen a single time. V usage is TRBV6-4 and J usage is TRBJ1-5, with D uncertain. Germline CDR1 reads MRHNA; CDR2 reads SNTAGT. This CDR3 region has 17 residues. V was clipped by 6 bases and J by 0 bases, with 18 bases between them. The CDR3 protein is CASSGRSPPYSNQPQHF. The CDR3 coding sequence is TGTGCCAGCAGCGGACGGAGCCCTCCCTATAGCAATCAGCCCCAGCATTTT.

As DNA, the CDR3 is TGTGCCACCAGCAGAGATAATGGGAGATTCTACGAGCAGTACTTC. Amino acid sequence: CATSRDNGRFYEQYF. This sequence joins TRBV15 and TRBJ2-7; TRBD2 is a possible D gene (5 bases). Trimming removed 0 bases from V and 3 bases from J, with 12 bases in between. The CDR3 length is 15 residues. The germline gives CDR1 LNHNV, CDR2 YYDKDF (reference sequence).

The chain uses TRBV24-1 and TRBJ2-5; 9 positions agree with TRBD1. Trimming at V came to 4 bases and at J to 5 bases, leaving 7 bases not matched to a gene. Germline CDR1 is KGHDR and CDR2 is SFDVKD. The CDR3 runs 15 residues. CDR3 bases: TGTGCCACCAGTGACCCGGGACAGGGAAAGGAGACCCAGTACTTC. Residues: CATSDPGQGKETQYF.

V and J are TRBV9 and TRBJ2-3, with TRBD2 identical over 10 bases. The CDR3 runs 15 residues. The junction had 5 bases not matched to a gene; V was cut back by 3 bases and J by 4 bases. The germline V gene encodes CDR1 SGDLS and CDR2 YYNGEE. The chain's CDR3 is CASSGASGRSDTQYF. The CDR3 DNA reads as TGTGCCAGCAGCGGGGCTAGCGGGAGATCAGATACGCAGTATTTT.

The CDR3 loop is CASSLDLAGGPSEQYF. The CDR3 bases are TGTGCCAGCAGCTTGGATCTAGCGGGAGGGCCCTCCGAGCAGTACTTC. The rearrangement links TRBV11-3 to TRBJ2-7; 12 nucleotides agree with TRBD2. CDR1 SGHNT and CDR2 YENEEA come from the germline V gene. V dropped 3 bases and J dropped 6; count of bases not matched to a gene: 9. CDR3 length: 16 amino acids.

The table lists this clone with a count of one. The V gene is TRBV9, the J gene TRBJ2-1, with 8 bases lining up with TRBD2. The CDR3 is made up of 16 amino acids. The trim removed 4 bases at V and 1 base at J, leaving 7 bases unmatched. In germline, CDR1 is SGDLS, CDR2 YYNGEE. CDR3 amino acids: CASSPWTSSSYNEQFF. CDR3 in DNA: TGTGCCAGCAGCCCGTGGACTAGCTCTTCCTACAATGAGCAGTTCTTC.

The J gene is TRBJ2-3, the V gene TRBV6-5; 9 bases align to TRBD1. The length of the CDR3 is 15 residues. J lost 5 bases, V lost 2 bases, and 5 bases had no gene match. Germline-derived CDR1 and CDR2 are MNHEY and SVGAGI. The CDR3 DNA sequence: TGTGCCAGCAGTTACGGGGACAGGGCCCAAGATACGCAGTATTTT. Translating it yields CASSYGDRAQDTQYF.

Details on this clone: Other nucleotide sequences from this sample produce the same CDR3. The genes are TRBV9 and TRBJ2-7, with 9 bases lining up with TRBD1. CDR3 length: 14 amino acids. Unmatched junction bases numbered 4, after V lost 2 bases and J lost 4 bases. CDR1 is SGDLS, CDR2 YYNGEE, per germline. The CDR3 spells CASSVGTGNYEQYF. The CDR3 DNA reads as TGTGCCAGCAGCGTCGGGACAGGGAATTACGAGCAGTACTTC.

This chain connects TRBV5-6 to TRBJ2-7, with D hard to call. CDR1 is SGHDT, CDR2 YYEEEE, per germline. V was cut by 1 base and J by 6 bases, with 11 bases left in between. This CDR3 has 13 residues. CDR3 nucleotides: TGTGCCAGCAGCTTGAACACTTATGGCGAGCAGTACTTC. Its translation is CASSLNTYGEQYF.

As regards this clone: Other DNA sequences of this sample code for an identical CDR3. The V and J genes are TRBV7-8 and TRBJ1-5; tentative D call: TRBD1 (6 bases). The germline V gene encodes CDR1 SGHVS and CDR2 FQNEAQ. CDR3 length equals 13 residues. V was clipped by 1 base and J by 7 bases, with 8 bases between them. The CDR3, as DNA: TGTGCCAGCAGCTTAGAAAGGGGGCAGCCCCAGCATTTT. It specifies CASSLERGQPQHF.

The chain recombines TRBV28 with TRBJ2-1, with D unresolved. Germline CDR1 and CDR2: MDHEN and SYDVKM. The CDR3 spans 14 residues. V lost 0 bases and J 4 bases, leaving 7 bases between the germline ends. CDR3: CASSLWLTYNEQFF. CDR3 coding DNA: TGTGCCAGCAGTTTATGGCTCACATACAATGAGCAGTTCTTC.